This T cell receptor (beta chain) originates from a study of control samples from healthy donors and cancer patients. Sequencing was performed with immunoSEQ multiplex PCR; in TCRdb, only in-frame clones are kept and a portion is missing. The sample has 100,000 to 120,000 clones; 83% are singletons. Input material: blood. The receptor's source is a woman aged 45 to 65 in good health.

In DNA, the CDR3 is TGTGCCAGCAGCTCGCTAGCAATAGAGACCCAGTACTTC. It translates to CASSSLAIETQYF. The chain combines TRBV11-2 with TRBJ2-5, with a tentative D call TRBD2 (5 bases). V lost 4 bases and J 4 bases, leaving 10 bases between the germline ends. CDR3 length equals 13 residues. Germline V lookup: CDR1 SGHAT, CDR2 FQNNGV. The variable domain in full, completed from reference TRBV11-2 and TRBJ2-5, reads EAGVAQSPRYKIIEKRQSVAFWCNPISGHATLYWYQQILGQGPKLLIQFQNNGVVDDSQLPKDRFSAERLKGVDSTLKIQPAKLEDSAVYLCASSSLAIETQYFGPGTRLLVL.